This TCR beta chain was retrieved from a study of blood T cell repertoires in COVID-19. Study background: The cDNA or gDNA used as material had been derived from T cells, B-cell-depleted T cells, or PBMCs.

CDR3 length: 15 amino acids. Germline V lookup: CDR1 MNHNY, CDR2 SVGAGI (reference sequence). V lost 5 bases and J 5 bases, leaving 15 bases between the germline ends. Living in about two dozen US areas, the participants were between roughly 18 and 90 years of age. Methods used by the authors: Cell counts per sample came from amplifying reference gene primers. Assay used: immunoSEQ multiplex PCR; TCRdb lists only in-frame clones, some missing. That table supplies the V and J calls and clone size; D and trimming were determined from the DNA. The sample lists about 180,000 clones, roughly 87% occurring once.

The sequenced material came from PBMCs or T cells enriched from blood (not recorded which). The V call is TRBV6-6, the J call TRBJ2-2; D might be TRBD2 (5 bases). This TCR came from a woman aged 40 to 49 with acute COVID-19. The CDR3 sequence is CASSPAGIYTGELFF. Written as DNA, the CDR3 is TGTGCCAGCAGTCCCGCGGGCATTTATACCGGGGAGCTGTTTTTT.